This TCR beta chain was recorded in a study of T cell repertoires in cytomegalovirus infection. With regard to this clonotype: Its target is unknown.

Trimming cost V 0 bases and J 12 bases; bases outside gene matches: 15. This CDR3 spans 18 amino acids. Germline V gene lookup returns CDR1 SGHDN and CDR2 FVKESK. A single record per CDR3 protein comes from TCRdb applying MiXCR to the reads. The sample carries some 940,000 distinct CDR3 sequences, 30% to 40% recorded once. The chain joins TRBV14 to TRBJ2-1; 12 bases fit TRBD1. The sequencing used cultured CD8+ T cells from PBMCs, collected from culture after CMV antigen stimulation. The TCR sequence derives from a human donor in good health (CMV status not recorded). Some clones in this sample may be carry-over from other donors' samples. The CDR3 loop is CASSQEGMGQGANRVQFF. The CDR3 nucleotides read TGTGCCAGCAGCCAAGAAGGAATGGGACAGGGGGCTAATCGGGTGCAGTTCTTC.